The clone carrying this TCR beta chain has a count of ten or more. Its antigen remains unknown. A read error may produce the germline difference seen at one junction end. Diagnoses were established using clinical symptoms, serum thyroxine and TRAb, thyroid ultrasound and orbital computed tomography. Amplification of TCR beta CDR3 regions used RNA as the template. TCR CDR3 underwent first-round RT-PCR with the HTBI primer set. One entry per CDR3 protein results from TCRdb running MiXCR on the multiplex PCR reads. There are more than 550,000 distinct CDR3 sequences in the sample; roughly a sixth occur only once, and roughly a sixth lies in the top ten. The sample comes from a study of T cells in Graves' hyperthyroidism and ophthalmopathy. Study in general: Initial diagnosis, before any treatment, was when peripheral blood was collected.

Overall study findings and caveats: Ophthalmopathy was separated from stable hyperthyroidism by a 13 V-J model.

The specimen sequenced was blood. The TCR sequence derives from a man aged 50 to 59 with Graves' hyperthyroidism.

CDR3 region: CASSLDRNSYNEQFF. CDR3 nucleotide sequence: TGTGCCAGCAGCTTGGACAGGAACTCCTACAATGAGCAGTTCTTC. This sequence joins TRBV5-1 and TRBJ2-1; TRBD1 agrees at 7 bases. The CDR3 spans 15 residues. Germline CDR1 SGHRS, CDR2 YFSETQ.